This T cell receptor (beta chain) is from a study of identical twins. Study outcomes and limitations: An excess of low generation probability was shown by twin-shared out-of-frame alpha sequences. Surplus twin overlap in beta out-of-frame sequences was less pronounced. Zero-insertion analyses were open to partial confounding by invariant MAIT and iNKT cells.

This CDR3 spans 13 amino acids. Germline-derived CDR1 and CDR2 are MGHRA and YSYEKL. The V and J ends lost 5 bases and 5 bases, in that order; junction bases with no gene match: 5. In the case of this clonotype: Its target is not known.

It was template switching that added a universal primer site, and there were unique molecular identifiers on the cDNA. Using its own MiXCR run on the 5' RACE reads, TCRdb lists one record per CDR3 protein. The sample contains about 1.7 million distinct CDR3 sequences, under 35% of which appear only once. The source material was cord blood. The sequence was collected from a newborn girl in good health. The chain has TRBV4-1 and TRBJ2-5, with 7 nucleotides matching TRBD2. CDR3 amino acids: CASSIIGRETQYF. CDR3 sequence (DNA): TGCGCCAGCAGCATAATCGGGAGGGAGACCCAGTACTTC.